The 10 T cell receptor beta chains in this list originate from one sample, sequenced in a study of T cells after yellow fever vaccination (dated by TCRdb to the late 2010s). Interpreted using the paper, the treatment or condition label stands for: live attenuated yellow fever vaccine strain. The protocol used for the library was 5' RACE. The sequencer listed for this sample is Illumina HiSeq 2500. TCRdb's own reprocessing of the public reads used fastp at Q25 and MiXCR and kept productive beta chains. Each entry merges the rows of one CDR3 protein and shows their most common DNA and genes. The sample table contains under 55,000 distinct CDR3 sequences; only one count was recorded for 6% to 8.5% of them. Of the sample, around 24% falls within the top ten clones. The sequencing here drew on CD8+ T cells not binding an NS4B(214-222) dextramer, sorted from PBMCs, taken more than 40 days after the first yellow fever vaccination. The label giving this sample's cell subset or site can be read as: NS4B epitope dextramer-negative CD8 T cells. The receptors derive from a man between 18 and 29 years old who received the YFV17D yellow fever vaccine.

CDR3: CSAVSRDREQETQYF. DNA for the CDR3: TGCAGCGCCGTCAGCCGGGACAGGGAGCAAGAGACCCAGTACTTC. This chain joins TRBV29-1 and TRBJ2-5, with 9 bases aligning to TRBD1. Trimming cost V 7 bases and J 2 bases; bases outside gene matches: 11. CDR3 length: 15 amino acids. Germline CDR1 is SQVTM and CDR2 is ANQGSEA. Full variable domain (rest looked up from reference TRBV29-1 and TRBJ2-5): SAVISQKPSRDICQRGTSLTIQCQVDSQVTMMFWYRQQPGQSLTLIATANQGSEATYESGFVIDKFPISRPNLTFSTLTVSNMSPEDSSIYLCSAVSRDREQETQYFGPGTRLLVL.

This clonotype is classed as medium-sized. The chain has TRBV6-4 and TRBJ2-2; D unresolved. The CDR3 loop spans 13 amino acids. The germline V gene has CDR1 MRHNA and CDR2 SNTAGT. The V and J ends lost 4 bases and 0 bases respectively, with 3 bases between them. The DNA for the CDR3 is TGTGCCAGCAGTGGGACGAACACCGGGGAGCTGTTTTTT. This gives the protein CASSGTNTGELFF.

By share, this clonotype counts as large. The genes are TRBV6-2 or TRBV6-3 and TRBJ1-5; tentative D call: TRBD1 (5 bases). Trimming removed 6 bases at V and 2 bases at J, with 11 bases between. The CDR3 spans 14 residues. The V gene's germline CDR1 is MNHEY and CDR2 SVGEGT. The CDR3 bases are TGTGCCAGCAGATCACTACAGGGCAATCAGCCCCAGCATTTT. It translates to CASRSLQGNQPQHF.

In its sample, this clonotype was seen a few times. The DNA for the CDR3 is TGTGCCAGCAGTTTAGGCAGAGGTTTACATGGCTACACCTTC. This codes for CASSLGRGLHGYTF. The chain recombines TRBV27 with TRBJ1-2; D unresolved. CDR1 is MNHEY, CDR2 SMNVEV, per germline (reference sequence). CDR3 length equals 14 residues. V lost 2 bases to trimming and J lost 6 bases, with 13 bases between them.

The table lists this clonotype with a few counts. The genes are TRBV6-5 and TRBJ2-7, with 7 bases lining up with TRBD1. CDR3 length equals 16 residues. Germline V gene data show CDR1 as MNHEY and CDR2 as SVGAGI. The J segment lost 6 bases and the V segment lost 2 bases, leaving 13 bases of the junction unmatched. CDR3 bases: TGTGCCAGCAGTTACGTCCCGAATAAACAGGGGTCCGAGCAGTACGTC. It encodes CASSYVPNKQGSEQYV.

The chain is built from TRBV5-4 and TRBJ2-3; D unclear. From germline, CDR1 is SGHNT and CDR2 YYREEE (reference sequence). The V end lost 0 bases, the J end lost 2 bases, and 7 bases lay between the germline ends. The CDR3 is 14 residues long. Here the CDR3 DNA reads TGTGCCAGCAGCTTGGGAGGAAACACAGATACGCAGTATTTT. This sequence encodes CASSLGGNTDTQYF.

In this sample, this clonotype turned up many times. V is TRBV7-6 and J is TRBJ1-1; D is perhaps TRBD1 (5 bases). Germline CDR1 SGHVS, CDR2 FNYEAQ. The CDR3 spans 15 residues. V was pared by 3 bases and J by 1 base, with 12 bases between. The CDR3 loop is CASSLGSGGNTEAFF. The CDR3 DNA reads TGTGCCAGCAGCTTGGGATCGGGGGGGAACACTGAAGCTTTCTTT.

The chain recombines TRBV6-2 or TRBV6-3 with TRBJ2-2, with 8 bases lining up with TRBD1. The ends lost 4 bases at V and 6 bases at J; junction bases unmatched: 4. Germline V lookup: CDR1 MNHEY, CDR2 SVGEGT. This CDR3 has 14 amino acids. The CDR3 protein is CASSSDREAGELFF. The CDR3 nucleotides are TGTGCCAGCAGTTCGGACAGGGAGGCCGGGGAGCTGTTTTTT.

The sample holds many counts of this clonotype. Written as DNA, the CDR3 is TGCGCCAGCAGCCTACAAGTAGGAGAGACACTCGCACAAGAGACCCAGTACTTC. Its translation is CASSLQVGETLAQETQYF. The chain couples TRBV4-1 to TRBJ2-5; no reliable D call. This CDR3 has 18 amino acids. The V gene lost 4 bases and the J gene lost 2 bases, with 23 bases spanning the gap. Germline V lookup: CDR1 MGHRA, CDR2 YSYEKL.

This clonotype was seen a handful of times. This sequence joins TRBV30 and TRBJ1-5, with unresolved D. The germline CDR1 and CDR2 sequences are GTSNPN and SVGIG (reference sequence). V shed 2 bases and J shed 2 bases, with 4 bases lying between them. CDR3 size: 12 residues. Here the CDR3 reads CAWSFGNQPQHF. The CDR3, as DNA: TGTGCCTGGAGTTTTGGCAATCAGCCCCAGCATTTT.